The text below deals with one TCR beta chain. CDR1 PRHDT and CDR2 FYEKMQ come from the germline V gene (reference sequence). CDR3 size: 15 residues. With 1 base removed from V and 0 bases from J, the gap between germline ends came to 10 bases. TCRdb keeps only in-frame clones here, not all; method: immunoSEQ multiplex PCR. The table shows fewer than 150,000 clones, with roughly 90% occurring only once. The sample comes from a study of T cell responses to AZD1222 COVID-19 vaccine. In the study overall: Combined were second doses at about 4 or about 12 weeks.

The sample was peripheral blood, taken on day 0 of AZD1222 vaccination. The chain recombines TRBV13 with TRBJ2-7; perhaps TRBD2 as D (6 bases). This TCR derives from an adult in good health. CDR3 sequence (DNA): TGTGCCAGCAGCTTAGTAGGGGAGGACTCCTACGAGCAGTACTTC. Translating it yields CASSLVGEDSYEQYF.